This T cell receptor (beta chain) emerged from a study of blood T cell repertoires in COVID-19. About the study: Samples representing acute and convalescent COVID-19 were sourced from the United States, Italy and Spain. Nucleic acid was either cDNA or gDNA, and it came from T cells, B-cell-depleted T cells, or PBMCs.

As processed by the authors: Reference gene primer amplification gave nucleated cell count estimates. Only in-frame clones appear in the TCRdb table, and some are missing; sequencing was by immunoSEQ multiplex PCR. V and J calls and clone size are as listed in that table; D and trimming were resolved from the DNA. The data contain around 91,000 clones, 79% of them singletons. Germline-derived CDR1 and CDR2 are SEHNR and FQNEAQ (reference sequence). V lost 3 bases, J lost 10 bases, and 14 bases stayed unmatched. This CDR3 has 16 amino acids. The sample comprised peripheral blood. The chain has TRBV7-9 and TRBJ2-3, with TRBD1 identical over 9 bases. This sequence was found in a woman aged 80 or over with active or convalescent COVID-19. CDR3 protein: CASSFPGTGIRGAQYF. The CDR3 nucleotides read TGTGCCAGCAGCTTCCCGGGGACAGGGATTCGCGGGGCGCAGTATTTT.